The 24 T cell receptor beta chains below all came from one sample that was sequenced in a study of TET2 disruption in CD19-targeted CAR T cells. Antigen specificity for these receptors is unknown. Treatment here: autologous CTL019 cells: CD19 CAR with 4-1BB and CD3 zeta domains. TCRdb's copy holds only in-frame clones and misses some; the assay was immunoSEQ multiplex PCR. The sample features around 27,000 clones, with 1.5% to 2% in its top ten. The source was CD8- CAR+ T cells sorted from cultured blood T cells, collected for CD19 CAR T cell therapy. Subset given: CD8-negative CAR-positive T cells from the infusion product. Receptor source: a man in his 70s with chronic lymphocytic leukemia.

Concerning this clone itself: The junction shows a germline mismatch at one end, possibly a read error. From the germline J gene comes the end of the CDR3, since the read stops 3 residues before it. V and J are TRBV4-2 and TRBJ1-6; 8 positions agree with TRBD1. CDR3 length: 16 amino acids. The germline V gene has CDR1 LGHNA and CDR2 YNFKEQ. CDR3 DNA (partial): TGCGCCAGCAGCCAAGATCAGGGGGCAGTGGCTTCACCC. Its translation: CASSQDQGAVASP. The full CDR3 sequence reads CASSQDQGAVASPLHF.

A word on this clone: Sequencing ends 3 residues short of the CDR3 end; the germline J gene provides the rest. The gene calls are TRBV10-3 and TRBJ2-5, with a tentative D call TRBD2 (7 bases). Germline V gives CDR1 ENHRY, CDR2 SYGVKD. V lost 6 bases to trimming and J lost 5 bases, with 22 bases between them. The CDR3 covers 16 residues. The chain's CDR3 is CAISPALGGAGETQYF. Partial CDR3 DNA: TGTGCCATCAGCCCAGCCCTGGGGGGGGCCGGGGAGACC.

A remark on this clone: The DNA ends 3 residues before the CDR3 does, and the rest of the CDR3 is filled in from the germline J gene. This sequence joins TRBV19 and TRBJ2-4, with a possible D match to TRBD1 (5 bases). The CDR3 spans 14 residues. Germline loops: CDR1 LNHDA, CDR2 SQIVND (reference sequence). The CDR3 spells CASSDQGSWGGQYF. The DNA read from the CDR3 is TGTGCCAGTAGCGACCAGGGTTCCTGGGGTGGT.

With regard to this clone: The read gets to within 3 residues of the CDR3 end, and the germline J gene fills in the rest. The rearrangement joins TRBV6-2 or TRBV6-3 to TRBJ1-2, with 7 positions matching TRBD1. The germline V gene has CDR1 MNHEY and CDR2 SVGEGT. CDR3 length: 15 amino acids. The CDR3 bases that were read are TGTGCCAGCAGTGGAAGGCAGGACAGGCCCTACGAC. Its protein is CASSGRQDRPYD. The CDR3 as a whole reads CASSGRQDRPYDYTF.

Note on this clone: The CDR3 end is not reached by the read, which stops 3 residues before it; the germline J gene fills it in. The chain is built from TRBV19 and TRBJ2-4; TRBD1 aligns across 9 bases. The CDR3 totals 14 residues. Germline V gives CDR1 LNHDA, CDR2 SQIVND (reference sequence). Here the CDR3 reads CASRYPGQGYGQYF. The CDR3 bases that were read are TGTGCCAGTAGATACCCGGGACAGGGCTATGGT.

On this clone itself: At one boundary the junction diverges from the germline segment, which might be a read error. Read coverage stops 3 residues before the CDR3 terminus; the germline J gene supplies the remainder. V usage is TRBV4-2 and J usage is TRBJ1-5; D is ambiguous. This CDR3 spans 15 amino acids. CDR1 is LGHNA, CDR2 YNFKEQ, per germline. CDR3: CASSQERLGNQPQHF. Incomplete CDR3 DNA: TGCGCCAGCAGCCAAGAACGATTAGGCAATCAGCCC.

Concerning this clone: The CDR3 end lies 3 residues beyond the end of the read and is filled in from the germline J gene. The rearrangement uses TRBV27 and TRBJ1-1; D remains ambiguous. CDR1 and CDR2 (germline): MNHEY, SMNVEV (reference sequence). This CDR3 has 14 amino acids. With 8 bases removed from V and 4 bases from J, the gap between germline ends came to 17 bases. CDR3 DNA, as far as it was read: TGTGCCAGCGGCAGTCCCCGTGCGGGCACTGAA. It translates to CASGSPRAGTE. The whole CDR3 protein is CASGSPRAGTEAFF.

The part of the CDR3 DNA that was read is TGCGCCAGCAGTGACCGGAGACAGGGTAATCAGCCT. As protein: CASSDRRQGNQP. The full CDR3 protein reads CASSDRRQGNQPQYF. V and J are TRBV10-1 and TRBJ2-4; 7 bases are a match to TRBD1. The read comes to an end 3 residues before the CDR3 does, leaving the germline J gene to fill in the end. The germline gives CDR1 WNHNN, CDR2 SYGVQD (reference sequence). The length of the CDR3 is 15 residues.

About this clone itself: The read stops 3 residues short of the end of the CDR3; the missing end is completed from the germline J gene. The chain employs TRBV20-1 and TRBJ2-7; 10 bases line up with TRBD2. The V segment lost 5 bases and the J segment 6 bases; nucleotides outside the gene matches: 25. CDR3 length: 19 residues. The germline CDR1 and CDR2 sequences are DFQATT and SNEGSKA (reference sequence). The chain's CDR3 is CSARTTFALAGNADGEQYF. The CDR3 bases that were read are TGCAGTGCTCGAACAACATTCGCACTAGCGGGGAATGCGGACGGCGAG.

Points on this clone: The CDR3 end lies 3 residues beyond the end of the read and is filled in from the germline J gene. The rearrangement uses TRBV28 and TRBJ1-5; D is perhaps TRBD1 (6 bases). CDR3 size: 14 residues. The germline V gene has CDR1 MDHEN and CDR2 SYDVKM. Trimming left V 5 bases short and J 6 bases short, with 14 bases between. Partial CDR3 DNA: TGTGCCAGCAGTACAAACAGGGATAGTCAGCCC. Translation: CASSTNRDSQP. In full, the CDR3 reads CASSTNRDSQPQHF.

As concerns this clone: The CDR3 end lies 3 residues beyond the end of the read and is filled in from the germline J gene. The V gene is TRBV4-2, the J gene TRBJ2-3; no clear D. The CDR3 is made up of 14 amino acids. V was shortened by 4 bases and J by 4 bases, with 12 bases between the two germline ends. Germline lookup yields CDR1 LGHNA and CDR2 YNFKEQ. CDR3 bases read: TGTGCCAGCAGCCCAGCCCAAAGGGCAGATACG. As protein: CASSPAQRADT. The full CDR3 protein reads CASSPAQRADTQYF.

On this clone: The observed sequence ends 3 residues before the CDR3 terminus, with the missing tail filled in from the germline J gene. The chain links TRBV5-5 to TRBJ1-2; TRBD1 matches at 7 bases. This CDR3 has 15 residues. Germline CDR1 and CDR2: SGHKS and YYEKEE (reference sequence). Trimming removed 3 bases from V and 1 base from J; junction bases left unmatched: 6. CDR3 residues: CASSSGQNLNYGYTF. The sequenced CDR3 bases are TGTGCCAGCAGCTCGGGACAGAATCTTAACTATGGC.

Comments on this clone: The CDR3 goes on 3 residues after the read ends, and that part is filled in from the germline J gene. The chain carries TRBV30 and TRBJ1-4; a weak D match, TRBD1 (6 bases). In germline, CDR1 is GTSNPN, CDR2 SVGIG (reference sequence). The CDR3 covers 16 residues. The sequenced CDR3 bases are TGTGCCTGGAGTGTCGGGGGGGCAGGGAGCGATTCACCA. Its protein is CAWSVGGAGSDSP. The full CDR3 protein reads CAWSVGGAGSDSPLFF. Filled out from reference TRBV30 and TRBJ1-4, the complete variable domain reads SQTIHQWPATLVQPVGSPLSLECTVEGTSNPNLYWYRQAAGRGLQLLFYSVGIGQISSEVPQNLSASRPQDRQFILSSKKLLLSDSGFYLCAWSVGGAGSDSPLFFGSGTQLSVL.

Concerning this clone: The read halts 3 residues ahead of the CDR3 end, with the missing end drawn from the germline J gene. This sequence joins TRBV28 and TRBJ1-5; 9 nucleotides align to TRBD1. This CDR3 comprises 17 residues. The V and J ends lost 7 bases and 0 bases, in that order; junction bases with no gene match: 10. Germline V gives CDR1 MDHEN, CDR2 SYDVKM. The chain's CDR3 is CASNSGQGGYSNQPQHF. The DNA read from the CDR3 is TGTGCCAGCAACTCGGGACAGGGTGGTTATAGCAATCAGCCC.

Note on this clone: The read ends 3 residues shy of where the CDR3 ends; the end is completed using the germline J gene. The rearrangement uses TRBV19 and TRBJ1-2; 7 bases are a match to TRBD1. This CDR3 is 15 amino acids long. J lost 4 bases, V lost 6 bases, and 11 bases had no gene match. The germline gives CDR1 LNHDA, CDR2 SQIVND (reference sequence). The chain's CDR3 is CASSTGQPGAYGYTF. CDR3 bases read: TGTGCCAGTAGCACGGGACAGCCCGGGGCCTATGGC.

A remark on this clone: With the read ending 3 residues before the CDR3 end, the germline J gene is used to fill in that end. V usage is TRBV19 and J usage is TRBJ1-6; 10 nucleotides match TRBD1. The ends lost 4 bases at V and 10 bases at J; junction bases unmatched: 10. This CDR3 comprises 16 residues. Per the germline V gene, CDR1 is LNHDA and CDR2 is SQIVND (reference sequence). The CDR3 loop reads CASSRPRDRGGSPLHF. Partial CDR3 DNA: TGTGCCAGTAGTAGACCCCGGGACAGGGGTGGATCACCC.

This clone is identified as medium-sized from frequency. The sequence runs out 3 residues before the end of the CDR3; the remainder is reconstructed from the germline J gene. The chain carries TRBV2 and TRBJ2-6; D gene ambiguous. With 2 bases removed from V and 0 bases from J, the gap between germline ends came to 5 bases. The CDR3 loop spans 15 amino acids. CDR1 SNHLY and CDR2 FYNNEI come from the germline V gene. CDR3 DNA, as far as it was read: TGTGCCAGCAGTGAATTACACTCTGGGGCCAACGTC. Protein sequence: CASSELHSGANV. The full CDR3 reads CASSELHSGANVLTF. Filled out from reference TRBV2 and TRBJ2-6, the complete variable domain reads EPEVTQTPSHQVTQMGQEVILRCVPISNHLYFYWYRQILGQKVEFLVSFYNNEISEKSEIFDDQFSVERPDGSNFTLKIRSTKLEDSAMYFCASSELHSGANVLTFGAGSRLTVL.

Details on this clone: Coverage ceases 3 residues before the CDR3 finishes, and the germline J gene fills in the end. The chain carries TRBV9 and TRBJ2-3; 8 nucleotides match TRBD2. CDR1 is SGDLS and CDR2 is YYNGEE in the germline V gene. The length of the CDR3 is 16 residues. V shed 3 bases and J 0 bases; nucleotides not matched to a gene: 6. The CDR3 region is CASSAQSGGSTDTQYF. CDR3 DNA (partial): TGTGCCAGCAGCGCTCAGAGCGGGGGCAGCACAGATACG.

Concerning this clone: The sequence runs out 3 residues before the end of the CDR3; the remainder is reconstructed from the germline J gene. The V gene is TRBV14, the J gene TRBJ1-2; 7 bases map to TRBD1. V shed 2 bases, J shed 4 bases, and the junction held 7 bases outside the gene matches. In germline, CDR1 is SGHDN, CDR2 FVKESK. The CDR3 sequence is 15 residues long. CDR3 sequence: CASSQRSGTAYGYTF. Partial CDR3 DNA: TGTGCCAGCAGCCAACGATCCGGGACAGCCTATGGC.

Note on this clone: Read coverage stops 3 residues before the CDR3 terminus; the germline J gene supplies the remainder. The V call is TRBV5-1, the J call TRBJ2-4; TRBD2 matches 12 bases. CDR1 is SGHRS and CDR2 is YFSETQ in the germline V gene. The CDR3 length is 15 residues. The CDR3 sequence: CASRRTSGAQETQYF. CDR3 DNA (partial): TGCGCCAGCAGACGGACTAGCGGGGCACAAGAGACT.

Regarding this clone: The missing CDR3 end, 3 residues past where the read stops, is filled in from the germline J gene. The rearrangement uses TRBV19 and TRBJ2-7; 8 nucleotides line up with TRBD1. Unmatched junction bases numbered 6, after V lost 3 bases and J lost 2 bases. This CDR3 is built from 15 residues. CDR1 is LNHDA, CDR2 SQIVND, per germline (reference sequence). CDR3 region: CASSISDRGPYEQYF. Incomplete CDR3 DNA: TGTGCCAGTAGTATCAGCGACAGGGGACCCTACGAG. Together with reference TRBV19 and TRBJ2-7, the CDR3 gives the full variable domain: DGGITQSPKYLFRKEGQNVTLSCEQNLNHDAMYWYRQDPGQGLRLIYYSQIVNDFQKGDIAEGYSVSREKKESFPLTVTSAQKNPTAFYLCASSISDRGPYEQYFGPGTRLTVT.

Concerning this clone: The DNA ends 3 residues before the CDR3 does, and the rest of the CDR3 is filled in from the germline J gene. The chain links TRBV5-1 to TRBJ2-7; 12 bases match TRBD1. The junction had 4 bases not matched to a gene; V was cut back by 0 bases and J by 6 bases. Germline lookup yields CDR1 SGHRS and CDR2 YFSETQ. The CDR3 spans 15 residues. The CDR3: CASSLAGGQGAEQYF. The sequenced CDR3 bases are TGCGCCAGCAGCTTGGCCGGGGGACAGGGGGCCGAG.

Points on this clone: The read terminates 3 residues ahead of where the CDR3 ends, so the germline J gene completes it. V usage is TRBV20-1 and J usage is TRBJ2-5; TRBD1 might be the D (6 bases). The CDR3 spans 14 residues. Germline V gene data show CDR1 as DFQATT and CDR2 as SNEGSKA (reference sequence). Deletions cut 0 bases from V and 5 bases from J, with 13 bases between. CDR3 DNA (partial): TGCAGTGCTAGAGACCGCAGGGGTGGGGAGACC. It encodes CSARDRRGGET. The complete CDR3 sequence is CSARDRRGGETQYF.

A word on this clone: The read gets to within 3 residues of the CDR3 end, and the germline J gene fills in the rest. The genes are TRBV19 and TRBJ2-4; D is perhaps TRBD2 (5 bases). Looked up from germline, CDR1 is LNHDA and CDR2 is SQIVND (reference sequence). The CDR3 spans 12 residues. CDR3 DNA, as far as it was read: TGTGCCAGTAGTCGCCCTGACTATGGT. The encoded protein is CASSRPDYG. The CDR3 reads in full as CASSRPDYGQYF. Together with reference TRBV19 and TRBJ2-4, the CDR3 gives the full variable domain: DGGITQSPKYLFRKEGQNVTLSCEQNLNHDAMYWYRQDPGQGLRLIYYSQIVNDFQKGDIAEGYSVSREKKESFPLTVTSAQKNPTAFYLCASSRPDYGQYFGAGTRLSVL.